Each of the 5 T cell receptor beta chains below was sequenced from the same sample in a study of blood T cell repertoires in COVID-19. TCRdb keeps only in-frame clones here, not all; method: immunoSEQ multiplex PCR. The sample consists of about 280,000 clones, roughly 85% of them appearing once. The sample taken for sequencing was peripheral blood. The source is a man aged 50 to 60 with active or convalescent COVID-19.

This chain links TRBV7-2 with TRBJ2-6; D is possibly TRBD2 (6 bases). Deletions cut 3 bases from V and 0 bases from J, with 15 bases between. CDR3 length: 18 amino acids. CDR1 is SGHTA and CDR2 is FQGNSA in the germline V gene. CDR3 sequence (DNA): TGTGCCAGCAGCTTTAAGAGCGGGCCCCTCTCTGGGGCCAACGTCCTGACTTTC. Its protein product is CASSFKSGPLSGANVLTF. Using reference TRBV7-2 and TRBJ2-6 for the parts outside the CDR3, the full variable domain is GAGVSQSPSNKVTEKGKDVELRCDPISGHTALYWYRQSLGQGLEFLIYFQGNSAPDKSGLPSDRFSAERTGGSVSTLTIQRTQQEDSAVYLCASSFKSGPLSGANVLTFGAGSRLTVL.

This rearrangement joins TRBV27 to TRBJ1-2, with D possibly TRBD1 on 6 matching bases. CDR3 length equals 14 residues. V dropped 5 bases and J dropped 7 bases, with 17 bases sitting between them. Germline assignment: CDR1 MNHEY and CDR2 SMNVEV (reference sequence). The CDR3 spells CASSLHRDGFGYTF. CDR3 bases: TGTGCCAGCAGTCTTCACAGGGACGGGTTTGGCTACACCTTC.

The chain recombines TRBV27 with TRBJ1-6; 9 nucleotides match TRBD1. CDR3 length equals 15 residues. Germline V gene data show CDR1 as MNHEY and CDR2 as SMNVEV (reference sequence). With 6 bases clipped from V and 8 bases from J, the junction kept 8 bases outside the gene matches. Here the CDR3 DNA reads TGTGCCAGCAGCCCCGGCTGGACAGGGGATTCACCCCTCCACTTT. Its translation is CASSPGWTGDSPLHF.

The V call is TRBV19, the J call TRBJ1-2; 7 bases are a match to TRBD1. J lost 2 bases, V lost 6 bases, and 9 bases had no gene match. This CDR3 spans 15 amino acids. Germline V gene data show CDR1 as LNHDA and CDR2 as SQIVND (reference sequence). CDR3 protein: CASSKGQISNYGYTF. The DNA for the CDR3 is TGTGCCAGTAGCAAGGGACAGATTTCCAACTATGGCTACACCTTC.

The V and J genes are TRBV10-2 and TRBJ2-7, with 7 bases fitting TRBD1. This CDR3 spans 13 amino acids. Germline-derived CDR1 and CDR2 are WSHSY and SAAADI. V trimming: 6 bases; J trimming: 5 bases; junction bases outside the gene matches: 7. In nucleotides, the CDR3 is TGCGCCAGCAGGTCCGACAGGGTGCACGAGCAGTACTTC. It translates to CASRSDRVHEQYF.